This T cell receptor (beta chain) comes out of a study of T cells in Graves' hyperthyroidism and ophthalmopathy. Points from the study as a whole: Blood also showed most of the thyroid clonotypes that were expanded above 0.001.

Every diagnosis used clinical symptoms, serum thyroxine and TRAb, thyroid ultrasound and orbital computed tomography. Source material for PBMCs was about 10 ml fresh peripheral blood. RNA transcripts yielded amplified TCR beta CDR3 regions. TCR CDR3 underwent first-round RT-PCR with the HTBI primer set. TCRdb fed the multiplex PCR reads into MiXCR, producing one record per CDR3 protein. The sample lists roughly 740,000 distinct CDR3 sequences; about a sixth were seen once. With 0 bases removed from V and 0 bases from J, the gap between germline ends came to 11 bases. Germline values: CDR1 GTSNPN, CDR2 SVGIG (reference sequence). This CDR3 is 15 amino acids long. Regarding this clonotype: The antigen is not known.

This TCR derives from a man younger than 35 with Graves' hyperthyroidism. The sequencing input was blood. The chain recombines TRBV30 with TRBJ1-2; a possible D gene is TRBD1 (5 bases). The CDR3: CAWSVRGAPNYGYTF. The CDR3 nucleotides read TGTGCCTGGAGTGTAAGGGGTGCACCTAACTATGGCTACACCTTC.